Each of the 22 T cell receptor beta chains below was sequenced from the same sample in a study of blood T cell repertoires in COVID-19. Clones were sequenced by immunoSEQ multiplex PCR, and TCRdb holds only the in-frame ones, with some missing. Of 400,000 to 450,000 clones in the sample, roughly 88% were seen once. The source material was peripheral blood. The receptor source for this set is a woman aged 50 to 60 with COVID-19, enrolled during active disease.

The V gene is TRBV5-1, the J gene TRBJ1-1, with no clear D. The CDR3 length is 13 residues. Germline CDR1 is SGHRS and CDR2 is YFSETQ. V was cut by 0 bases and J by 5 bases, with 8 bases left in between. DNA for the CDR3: TGCGCCAGCAGCTTGGGATTGGAGACTGAAGCTTTCTTT. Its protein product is CASSLGLETEAFF.

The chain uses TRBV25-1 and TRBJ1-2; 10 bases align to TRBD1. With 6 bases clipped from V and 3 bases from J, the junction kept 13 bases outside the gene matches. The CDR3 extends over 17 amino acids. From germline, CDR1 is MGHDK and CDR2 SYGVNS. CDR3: CASSRVSMGQGHYGYTF. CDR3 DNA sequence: TGTGCCAGCAGCAGAGTTTCTATGGGACAGGGGCACTATGGCTACACCTTC.

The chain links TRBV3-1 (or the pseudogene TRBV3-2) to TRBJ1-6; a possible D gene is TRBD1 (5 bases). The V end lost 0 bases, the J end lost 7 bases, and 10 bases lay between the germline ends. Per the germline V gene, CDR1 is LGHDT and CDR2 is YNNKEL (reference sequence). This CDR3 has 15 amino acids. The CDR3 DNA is TGTGCCAGCAGCCAAGAGGGCAGGGCCAATTCACCCCTCCACTTT. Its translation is CASSQEGRANSPLHF.

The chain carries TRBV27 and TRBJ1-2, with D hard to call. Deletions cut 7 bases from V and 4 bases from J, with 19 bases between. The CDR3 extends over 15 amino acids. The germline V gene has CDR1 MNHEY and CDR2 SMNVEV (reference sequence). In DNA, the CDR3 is TGTGCCAGCATTGCTACGGCGTCTGGAGTCTATGGCTACACCTTC. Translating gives CASIATASGVYGYTF.

Written as DNA, the CDR3 is TGTGCCAGCAGCTTAGCAGGGGGTGATCAGCCCCAGCATTTT. It specifies CASSLAGGDQPQHF. This rearrangement joins TRBV7-6 to TRBJ1-5, with D tentatively TRBD1 (6 bases). CDR1 SGHVS and CDR2 FNYEAQ come from the germline V gene. Trimming removed 0 bases from V and 5 bases from J, with 8 bases in between. CDR3 length: 14 residues.

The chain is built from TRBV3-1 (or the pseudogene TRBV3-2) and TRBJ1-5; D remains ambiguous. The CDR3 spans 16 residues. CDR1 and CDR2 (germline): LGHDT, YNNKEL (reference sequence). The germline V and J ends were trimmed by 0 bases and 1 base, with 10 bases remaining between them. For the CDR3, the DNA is TGTGCCAGCAGCCAAGATTCCCGCGGAAGCAATCAGCCCCAGCATTTT. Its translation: CASSQDSRGSNQPQHF.

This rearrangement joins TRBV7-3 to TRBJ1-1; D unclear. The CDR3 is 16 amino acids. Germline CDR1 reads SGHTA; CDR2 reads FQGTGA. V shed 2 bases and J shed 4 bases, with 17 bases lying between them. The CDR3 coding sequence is TGTGCCAGCAGCTTAGACTCTCCTAAATTGGGCACTGAAGCTTTCTTT. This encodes CASSLDSPKLGTEAFF.

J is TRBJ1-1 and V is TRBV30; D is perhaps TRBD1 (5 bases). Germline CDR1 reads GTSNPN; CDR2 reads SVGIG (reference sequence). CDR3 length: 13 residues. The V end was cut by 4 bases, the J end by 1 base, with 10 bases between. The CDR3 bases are TGTGCCTGGACGGGGGGATGGAACACTGAAGCTTTCTTT. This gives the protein CAWTGGWNTEAFF.

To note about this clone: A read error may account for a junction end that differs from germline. The CDR3 is CGPGNNQPQHF. CDR3 sequence (DNA): TGCGGCCCCGGGAACAATCAGCCCCAGCATTTT. The chain carries TRBV25-1 and TRBJ1-5; D unclear. This CDR3 has 11 amino acids. Germline-derived CDR1 and CDR2 are MGHDK and SYGVNS.

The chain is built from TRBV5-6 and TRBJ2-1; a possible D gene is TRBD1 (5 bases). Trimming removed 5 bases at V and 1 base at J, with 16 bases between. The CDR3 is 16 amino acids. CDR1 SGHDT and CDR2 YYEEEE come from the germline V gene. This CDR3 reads CASRLGASDSYNEQFF. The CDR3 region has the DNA TGTGCCAGCAGGTTAGGGGCTAGTGATTCCTACAATGAGCAGTTCTTC.

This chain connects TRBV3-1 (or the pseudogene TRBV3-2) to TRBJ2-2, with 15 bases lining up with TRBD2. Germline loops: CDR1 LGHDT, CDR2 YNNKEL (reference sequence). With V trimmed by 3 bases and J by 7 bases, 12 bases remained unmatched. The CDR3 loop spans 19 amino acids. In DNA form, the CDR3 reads TGTGCCAGCAGCCATGAGCCCATAGGACTAGCGGGGGGGAACGGGGAGCTGTTTTTT. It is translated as CASSHEPIGLAGGNGELFF.

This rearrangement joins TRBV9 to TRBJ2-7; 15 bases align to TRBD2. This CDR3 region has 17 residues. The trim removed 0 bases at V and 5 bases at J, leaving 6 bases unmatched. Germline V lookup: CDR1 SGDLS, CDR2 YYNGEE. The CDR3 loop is CASSVAWTSGGADEQYF. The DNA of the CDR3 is TGTGCCAGCAGCGTAGCTTGGACTAGCGGGGGGGCCGACGAGCAGTACTTC.

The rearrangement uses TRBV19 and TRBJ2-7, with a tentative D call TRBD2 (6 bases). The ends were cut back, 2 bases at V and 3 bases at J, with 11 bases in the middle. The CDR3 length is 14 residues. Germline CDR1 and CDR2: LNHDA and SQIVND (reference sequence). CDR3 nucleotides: TGTGCCAGTAGTATACAGGGAGGTAACTACGAGCAGTACTTC. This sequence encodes CASSIQGGNYEQYF.

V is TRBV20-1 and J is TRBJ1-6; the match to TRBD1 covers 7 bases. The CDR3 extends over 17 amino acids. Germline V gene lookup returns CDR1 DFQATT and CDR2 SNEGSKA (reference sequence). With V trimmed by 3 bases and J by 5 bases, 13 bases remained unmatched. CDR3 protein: CSASTGTVTPNNSPLHF. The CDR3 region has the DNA TGCAGTGCTAGTACCGGGACAGTGACACCTAATAATTCACCCCTCCACTTT.

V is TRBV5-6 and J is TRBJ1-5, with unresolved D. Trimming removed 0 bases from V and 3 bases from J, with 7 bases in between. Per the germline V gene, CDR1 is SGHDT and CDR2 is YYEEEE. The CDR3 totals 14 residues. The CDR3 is CASSLGSYNQPQHF. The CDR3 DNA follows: TGTGCCAGCAGCTTGGGCAGTTACAATCAGCCCCAGCATTTT.

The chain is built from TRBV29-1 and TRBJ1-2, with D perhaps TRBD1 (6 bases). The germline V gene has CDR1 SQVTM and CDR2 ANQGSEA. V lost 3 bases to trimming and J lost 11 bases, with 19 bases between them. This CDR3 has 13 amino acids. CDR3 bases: TGCAGCGTTGAGTTTGGGGGCGCGGGGGCGTACACCTTC. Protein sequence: CSVEFGGAGAYTF.

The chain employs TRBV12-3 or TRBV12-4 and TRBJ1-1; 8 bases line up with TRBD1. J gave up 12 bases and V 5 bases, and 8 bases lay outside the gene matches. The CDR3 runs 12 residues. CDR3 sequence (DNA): TGTGCCAGCAGTGCGTTAGGACAGGGAACTTTCTTT. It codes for CASSALGQGTFF.

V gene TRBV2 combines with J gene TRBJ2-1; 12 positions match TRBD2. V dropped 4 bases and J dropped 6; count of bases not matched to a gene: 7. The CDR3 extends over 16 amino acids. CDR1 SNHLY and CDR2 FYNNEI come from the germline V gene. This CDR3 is CASSGGGTSGLNEQFF. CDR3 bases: TGTGCCAGCAGTGGAGGGGGGACTAGCGGGCTCAATGAGCAGTTCTTC.

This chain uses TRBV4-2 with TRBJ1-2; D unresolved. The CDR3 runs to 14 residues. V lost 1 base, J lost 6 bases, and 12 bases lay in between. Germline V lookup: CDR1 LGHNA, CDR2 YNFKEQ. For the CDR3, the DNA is TGTGCCAGCAGCCAAGGAGGGTTTGGTGATGGCTACACCTTC. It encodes CASSQGGFGDGYTF.

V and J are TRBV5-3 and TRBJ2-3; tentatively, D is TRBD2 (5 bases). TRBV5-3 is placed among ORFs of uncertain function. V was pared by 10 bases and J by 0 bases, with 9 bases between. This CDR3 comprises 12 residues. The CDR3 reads CAGGSSTDTQYF. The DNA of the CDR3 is TGTGCCGGAGGCAGTAGCACAGATACGCAGTATTTT.

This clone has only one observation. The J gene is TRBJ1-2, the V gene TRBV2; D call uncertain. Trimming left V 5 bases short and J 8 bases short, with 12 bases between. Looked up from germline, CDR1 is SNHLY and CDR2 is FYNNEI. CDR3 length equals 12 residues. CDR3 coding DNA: TGTGCCAGCAGTACCTCCAGGAGGGGCTACACCTTC. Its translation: CASSTSRRGYTF.

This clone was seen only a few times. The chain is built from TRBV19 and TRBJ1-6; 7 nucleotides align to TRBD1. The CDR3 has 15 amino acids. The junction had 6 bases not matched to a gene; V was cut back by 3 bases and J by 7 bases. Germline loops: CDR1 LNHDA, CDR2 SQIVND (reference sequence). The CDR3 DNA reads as TGTGCCAGTAGTATTCAGGGACAGACAAATTCACCCCTCCACTTT. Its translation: CASSIQGQTNSPLHF.